Following are 25 T cell receptor beta chains from one sample sequenced in a study of T cells in Graves' hyperthyroidism and ophthalmopathy. Amplification of TCR beta CDR3 regions was performed using RNA transcripts as template. Researchers ran a first-round RT-PCR on the TCR CDR3 using the HTBI primer set. TCRdb used MiXCR to reprocess the multiplex PCR reads, holding one entry per CDR3 protein. The data show about 380,000 distinct CDR3 sequences, around 13% seen once. The specimen sequenced was blood. The receptors stem from a woman aged 55 to 70 with Graves' hyperthyroidism.

This clonotype turned up a few times. This rearrangement joins TRBV20-1 to TRBJ2-1; TRBD2 might be the D (5 bases). V was trimmed by 7 bases and J by 7 bases, leaving 20 bases between them. The CDR3 extends over 14 amino acids. Germline V gene lookup returns CDR1 DFQATT and CDR2 SNEGSKA (reference sequence). The DNA for the CDR3 is TGCAGTGGGCAATCGGCGGGCCCTCGGAATGAGCAGTTCTTC. It is translated as CSGQSAGPRNEQFF.

The table lists this clonotype with many counts. CDR3 sequence (DNA): TGCGCCAGCAGCCGGGACAGGGCTGGCTACACCTTC. Protein sequence: CASSRDRAGYTF. The chain uses TRBV5-1 and TRBJ1-2, with 9 nucleotides matching TRBD1. Per the germline V gene, CDR1 is SGHRS and CDR2 is YFSETQ. Trimming removed 4 bases from V and 7 bases from J; junction bases left unmatched: 2. The CDR3 is made up of 12 amino acids.

CDR3 in DNA: TGCAGTGCTGGAGCCCGTGGGCGGAGCTCCTACAATGAGCAGTTCTTC. Its protein product is CSAGARGRSSYNEQFF. The chain uses TRBV20-1 and TRBJ2-1, with unresolved D. V was cut by 5 bases and J by 0 bases, with 17 bases left in between. The length of the CDR3 is 16 residues. Germline CDR1 DFQATT, CDR2 SNEGSKA (reference sequence).

This clonotype was seen many times. The chain uses TRBV5-1 and TRBJ2-2, with TRBD1 matching over 11 bases. Unmatched junction bases numbered 9, after V lost 4 bases and J lost 7 bases. CDR3 length: 16 residues. Germline values: CDR1 SGHRS, CDR2 YFSETQ. The CDR3 reads CASSPDRGQGGGELFF. For the CDR3, the DNA is TGCGCCAGCAGCCCGGACAGGGGGCAAGGTGGCGGGGAGCTGTTTTTT. Full variable domain (remainder filled in from reference TRBV5-1 and TRBJ2-2): KAGVTQTPRYLIKTRGQQVTLSCSPISGHRSVSWYQQTPGQGLQFLFEYFSETQRNKGNFPGRFSGRQFSNSRSEMNVSTLELGDSALYLCASSPDRGQGGGELFFGEGSRLTVL.

This clonotype was observed a few times. The chain links TRBV5-1 to TRBJ2-7, with D perhaps matching TRBD2 (5 bases). In germline, CDR1 is SGHRS, CDR2 YFSETQ. Trimming stripped 4 bases from V and 5 bases from J, with 19 bases between. This CDR3 contains 15 residues. The CDR3 protein is CASSPPRREGDEQYF. The CDR3 DNA sequence: TGCGCCAGCAGCCCCCCGCGCCGGGAAGGTGACGAGCAGTACTTC.

There are a few counts of this clonotype. The CDR3 protein is CASSSRGRGTDTQYF. The CDR3 DNA sequence: TGTGCCAGCAGTTCCCGGGGACGGGGCACAGATACGCAGTATTTT. The genes are TRBV6-1 and TRBJ2-3; possibly TRBD1 or TRBD2 for D (5 bases each). Trimming left V 5 bases short and J 1 base short, with 13 bases between. This CDR3 has 15 residues. Germline assignment: CDR1 MNHNS and CDR2 SASEGT.

This clonotype has just a few counts. The genes are TRBV30 and TRBJ1-4, with D unresolved. Germline lookup yields CDR1 GTSNPN and CDR2 SVGIG (reference sequence). The CDR3 contains 16 residues. Trimming shortened V by 0 bases and J by 0 bases, and 11 bases separated the two germline ends. CDR3 amino acids: CAWSVGRQSTNEKLFF. For the CDR3, the DNA is TGTGCCTGGAGTGTGGGCAGACAATCAACTAATGAAAAACTGTTTTTT.

The chain links TRBV10-1 to TRBJ2-7, with D maybe TRBD1 (5 bases). Germline values: CDR1 WNHNN, CDR2 SYGVQD (reference sequence). This CDR3 has 13 residues. V lost 4 bases and J lost 0, with 7 bases in between. The chain's CDR3 is CASSGGFSYEQYF. The CDR3 DNA is TGCGCCAGCAGTGGGGGCTTCTCCTACGAGCAGTACTTC.

At least ten counts were recorded for this clonotype. The chain links TRBV3-1 to TRBJ1-3; 8 bases align to TRBD1. This CDR3 region has 15 residues. With V trimmed by 3 bases and J by 2 bases, 3 bases remained unmatched. Germline V lookup: CDR1 LGHDT, CDR2 YNNKEL (reference sequence). The CDR3 loop is CASSHQDRAGNTIYF. The CDR3 nucleotides are TGTGCCAGCAGCCACCAGGACAGGGCTGGAAACACCATATATTTT.

This clonotype was picked up a small number of times. Written as DNA, the CDR3 is TGTGCCAGCAGCTTAGTACAGTGGGAGACCCAGTACTTC. This translates into CASSLVQWETQYF. The V and J genes are TRBV7-8 and TRBJ2-5, with D unresolved. There are 13 residues in the CDR3. V lost 1 base and J lost 5, with 8 bases in between. CDR1 and CDR2 from the germline V gene are SGHVS and FQNEAQ.

In its sample, this clonotype was seen many times. The genes are TRBV28 and TRBJ2-1; 8 nucleotides line up with TRBD1. After removal of 5 bases from V and 6 bases from J, the junction contained 3 bases not matched to a gene. The CDR3 totals 13 residues. Germline CDR1 reads MDHEN; CDR2 reads SYDVKM. The CDR3 DNA reads TGTGCCAGCAGTCGACAGGGGATCAATGAGCAGTTCTTC. It is translated as CASSRQGINEQFF.

This clonotype was detected ten times or more. J is TRBJ2-7 and V is TRBV2, with a tentative D call TRBD2 (6 bases). Germline CDR1 reads SNHLY; CDR2 reads FYNNEI. V was pared by 6 bases and J by 4 bases, with 19 bases between. The CDR3 is 15 amino acids. The CDR3 protein is CASSSGLSSEYEQYF. The DNA of the CDR3 is TGTGCCAGCAGCTCGGGACTCTCGTCAGAATACGAGCAGTACTTC.

The chain carries TRBV4-1 and TRBJ2-2; D is undetermined. Trimming took off 3 bases at V and 8 bases at J, with 16 bases between the two ends. Germline V CDR1 and CDR2: MGHRA, YSYEKL. The CDR3 has 15 amino acids. CDR3 region: CASSQGPTRSGELFF. The CDR3 bases are TGCGCCAGCAGCCAGGGTCCCACCCGGTCGGGGGAGCTGTTTTTT.

This clonotype was counted ten times or more. The CDR3 region is CASSPGTSGILAYNEQFF. CDR3 DNA: TGTGCCAGCAGCCCCGGGACTAGCGGGATCCTTGCCTACAATGAGCAGTTCTTC. The chain is built from TRBV7-9 and TRBJ2-1; 13 bases map to TRBD2. The CDR3 consists of 18 residues. Germline trimming cut 5 bases from V and 2 bases from J; bases unmatched to any gene: 9. Germline CDR1 SEHNR, CDR2 FQNEAQ (reference sequence).

This clonotype was seen repeatedly, ten times or more. This chain connects TRBV24-1 to TRBJ2-2, with D uncertain. Between the trimmed V and J ends, which lost 8 bases and 3 bases, there was a span of 9 bases. In germline, CDR1 is KGHDR, CDR2 SFDVKD. The CDR3 has 13 amino acids. DNA of the CDR3: TGTGCCACCACCACGAAAGACACCGGGGAGCTGTTTTTT. This sequence encodes CATTTKDTGELFF.

This sequence joins TRBV6-1 and TRBJ2-3; TRBD1 agrees at 11 bases. CDR3 size: 16 residues. Germline V gives CDR1 MNHNS, CDR2 SASEGT. The V and J ends lost 3 bases and 5 bases, in that order; junction bases with no gene match: 7. The DNA of the CDR3 is TGTGCCAGCAGTGACCGTCCGGGACAGGGGGGAGATACGCAGTATTTT. Translated: CASSDRPGQGGDTQYF.

This clonotype appeared many times. The V and J genes are TRBV2 and TRBJ2-1; 9 nucleotides agree with TRBD1. CDR3 length equals 14 residues. J lost 6 bases, V lost 10 bases, and 10 bases had no gene match. CDR1 SNHLY and CDR2 FYNNEI come from the germline V gene. The CDR3 bases are TGTGCCATCACAGGGGGCAGGACCGGCAATGAGCAGTTCTTC. This gives the protein CAITGGRTGNEQFF.

In this sample, this clonotype turned up many times. The rearrangement uses TRBV12-3 or TRBV12-4 and TRBJ1-2; 11 bases align to TRBD1. The CDR3 contains 17 residues. Unmatched junction bases numbered 5, after V lost 1 base and J lost 1 base. As DNA, the CDR3 is TGTGCCAGCAGTTTAGACCGGACAGGGGGCAGTAACTATGGCTACACCTTC. Translation: CASSLDRTGGSNYGYTF.

This clonotype has at least ten counts. The gene calls are TRBV27 and TRBJ2-1; no clear D gene. Germline V CDR1 and CDR2: MNHEY, SMNVEV (reference sequence). The CDR3 is 14 residues long. Between the trimmed V and J ends, which lost 6 bases and 5 bases, there was a span of 14 bases. The CDR3 sequence is CASSEPGLNNEQFF. DNA for the CDR3: TGTGCCAGCAGCGAACCGGGCCTCAACAATGAGCAGTTCTTC.

This clonotype was picked up a small number of times. This chain links TRBV19 with TRBJ1-6, with 10 nucleotides matching TRBD1. Germline CDR1 reads LNHDA; CDR2 reads SQIVND (reference sequence). The CDR3 consists of 15 residues. The V segment lost 5 bases and the J segment 6 bases; nucleotides outside the gene matches: 4. The CDR3 bases are TGTGCCAGTAGTTCCTGGGACAGGGGTAATTCACCCCTCCACTTT. This sequence encodes CASSSWDRGNSPLHF.

This clonotype appeared many times. The chain recombines TRBV3-1 with TRBJ2-7, with 7 bases identical to TRBD2. V lost 1 base to trimming and J lost 0 bases; unmatched junction nucleotides: 9. The CDR3 has 17 residues. CDR1 is LGHDT and CDR2 is YNNKEL in the germline V gene (reference sequence). For the CDR3, the DNA is TGTGCCAGCAGCCAAGTCTTTGCCAGCGGGATCTCCTACGAGCAGTACTTC. It specifies CASSQVFASGISYEQYF.

There are many counts of this clonotype. The chain has TRBV18 and TRBJ1-4; D call uncertain. The CDR3 sequence is 12 residues long. Germline V CDR1 and CDR2: KGHSH, LQKENI. Trimming took off 2 bases at V and 8 bases at J, with 6 bases between the two ends. The CDR3 reads CASSPGGEKLFF. The CDR3 nucleotides read TGTGCCAGCTCACCAGGTGGAGAAAAACTGTTTTTT.

Regarding this clonotype: A single base separates this from a much larger clone, so it may be a read error. This chain links TRBV5-1 with TRBJ2-1, with 7 bases that match TRBD1. The CDR3 runs to 15 residues. Germline V gene data show CDR1 as SGHRS and CDR2 as YFSETQ. With V trimmed by 1 base and J by 8 bases, 9 bases remained unmatched. For the CDR3, the DNA is TGCGCCAGCAGCTTGCCGCTGGACAGGAGCGATGAGCAGTTCTTC. Translation gives CASSLPLDRSDEQFF.

This chain links TRBV2 with TRBJ1-4; unclear D gene. With 8 bases removed from V and 3 bases from J, the gap between germline ends came to 13 bases. The CDR3 consists of 14 residues. Germline-derived CDR1 and CDR2 are SNHLY and FYNNEI. Here the CDR3 reads CASDPGVSNEKLFF. The CDR3 DNA follows: TGTGCCAGCGACCCCGGGGTCTCTAATGAAAAACTGTTTTTT.

The rearrangement joins TRBV7-2 to TRBJ2-5, with TRBD2 identical over 14 bases. The germline V gene has CDR1 SGHTA and CDR2 FQGNSA. The CDR3 covers 16 residues. V shed 5 bases and J 4 bases; nucleotides not matched to a gene: 6. The CDR3, as DNA: TGTGCCAGCAGCCAGGGACTAGCGGGAGTGGGAGAGACCCAGTACTTC. Protein: CASSQGLAGVGETQYF. The full variable domain, completed using reference TRBV7-2 and TRBJ2-5, is GAGVSQSPSNKVTEKGKDVELRCDPISGHTALYWYRQSLGQGLEFLIYFQGNSAPDKSGLPSDRFSAERTGGSVSTLTIQRTQQEDSAVYLCASSQGLAGVGETQYFGPGTRLLVL.